What follows are 29 T cell receptor beta chains derived from one specimen sequenced in a study of T-cell memory formation after mild COVID-19. TCRdb independently ran MiXCR on the 5' RACE reads; one entry per CDR3 protein. The table lists more than 85,000 distinct CDR3 sequences, around 10% of them singletons. Sequencing was done on a sample of PBMCs or a T cell subset sorted from them (not recorded which). Source of these receptors: a man between 18 and 35 years old who had mild COVID-19 (a few samples of this study predate the infection). Cell type and time point are not known.

This clonotype has only a few counts. The rearrangement uses TRBV18 and TRBJ2-3; D perhaps matches TRBD2 (5 bases). Per the germline V gene, CDR1 is KGHSH and CDR2 is LQKENI. Trimming removed 0 bases at V and 0 bases at J, with 10 bases between. The CDR3 consists of 16 residues. As DNA, the CDR3 is TGTGCCAGCTCACCACCGCTGGGAGCAAGCACAGATACGCAGTATTTT. Translation gives CASSPPLGASTDTQYF.

This clonotype was observed at least ten times. One junction end disagrees with the germline gene, perhaps due to a read error. The rearrangement links TRBV11-2 to TRBJ2-7; tentative D call: TRBD1 (6 bases). Germline V gives CDR1 SGHAT, CDR2 FQNNGV. The CDR3 is 11 residues long. CDR3 in DNA: TGTGCCAGCAGCTTATGGGACAAGCTCCACTTC. This gives the protein CASSLWDKLHF.

This sequence joins TRBV19 and TRBJ2-2; D is possibly TRBD1 (6 bases). The CDR3 is 19 residues long. The V end lost 7 bases, the J end lost 0 bases, and 24 bases lay between the germline ends. Germline V CDR1 and CDR2: LNHDA, SQIVND (reference sequence). The CDR3 here is CASIPALDSTVPNTGELFF. CDR3 sequence (DNA): TGTGCCAGTATCCCCGCCCTGGACAGCACAGTCCCGAACACCGGGGAGCTGTTTTTT.

Only a few counts were recorded for this clonotype. V gene TRBV12-3 or TRBV12-4 combines with J gene TRBJ1-2; D might be TRBD1 (5 bases). The CDR3 runs to 15 residues. Trimming removed 4 bases from V and 1 base from J, with 13 bases in between. The CDR3 DNA follows: TGTGCCAGCAGTTCTGGGAAGGGGCGTAACTATGGCTACACCTTC. Translated: CASSSGKGRNYGYTF.

This clonotype was counted between two and nine times. The chain employs TRBV7-9 and TRBJ1-4, with a possible D match to TRBD1 (6 bases). The CDR3 is 18 amino acids. V lost 11 bases and J lost 0, with 25 bases in between. In germline, CDR1 is SEHNR, CDR2 FQNEAQ (reference sequence). The CDR3 bases are TGTGCCGTCAGCTTACTGCCAGGGGAGGGGGCAACTAATGAAAAACTGTTTTTT. Translated, it gives CAVSLLPGEGATNEKLFF.

The chain carries TRBV4-1 and TRBJ2-3; 7 nucleotides line up with TRBD2. CDR3 size: 17 residues. Per germline, CDR1 MGHRA and CDR2 YSYEKL. V shed 0 bases and J 4 bases; nucleotides not matched to a gene: 10. The CDR3 DNA follows: TGCGCCAGCAGCCAAGACGAACGGGGCCGGGGGGCAGATACGCAGTATTTT. It encodes CASSQDERGRGADTQYF.

This clonotype was detected a few times. The CDR3 region is CASSPGDGYTF. DNA of the CDR3: TGTGCCAGCAGTCCCGGGGATGGCTACACCTTC. The rearrangement uses TRBV12-3 or TRBV12-4 and TRBJ1-2; D unresolved. V was trimmed by 5 bases and J by 6 bases, leaving 7 bases between them. CDR3 size: 11 residues.

The chain uses TRBV20-1 and TRBJ2-7; no definite D call. This CDR3 region has 11 residues. Germline V gene lookup returns CDR1 DFQATT and CDR2 SNEGSKA (reference sequence). V was pared by 4 bases and J by 4 bases, with 8 bases between. This chain's CDR3 is CSATEIYEQYF. DNA for the CDR3: TGCAGTGCTACCGAAATTTACGAGCAGTACTTC.

This clonotype was counted only a few times. V gene TRBV5-1 combines with J gene TRBJ2-5; a weak D match, TRBD2 (7 bases). The germline gives CDR1 SGHRS, CDR2 YFSETQ. V was clipped by 2 bases and J by 4 bases, with 15 bases between them. The CDR3 is made up of 15 amino acids. The chain's CDR3 is CASSFRGAPGETQYF. CDR3 nucleotide sequence: TGCGCCAGCAGCTTTCGGGGGGCCCCGGGAGAGACCCAGTACTTC. Variable domain in full (rest from reference TRBV5-1 and TRBJ2-5): KAGVTQTPRYLIKTRGQQVTLSCSPISGHRSVSWYQQTPGQGLQFLFEYFSETQRNKGNFPGRFSGRQFSNSRSEMNVSTLELGDSALYLCASSFRGAPGETQYFGPGTRLLVL.

The chain has TRBV24-1 and TRBJ2-1; perhaps D is TRBD1 or TRBD2 (5 bases each). This CDR3 has 13 amino acids. Germline V gene sequence: CDR1 KGHDR, CDR2 SFDVKD. Between the trimmed V and J ends, which lost 1 base and 9 bases, there was a span of 9 bases. CDR3 sequence: CATSDFGGSEQFF. As DNA, the CDR3 is TGTGCCACCAGTGATTTTGGGGGAAGTGAGCAGTTCTTC.

The chain is built from TRBV5-1 and TRBJ2-7, with D unclear. The germline CDR1 and CDR2 sequences are SGHRS and YFSETQ. The CDR3 has 15 amino acids. V was cut by 0 bases and J by 9 bases, with 19 bases left in between. This CDR3 reads CASSLVLRGDARQYV. DNA of the CDR3: TGCGCCAGCAGCTTGGTATTACGAGGAGACGCAAGGCAGTACGTC.

This clonotype was recorded a few times. This chain joins TRBV5-1 and TRBJ2-3; TRBD2 agrees at 10 bases. The CDR3 covers 15 residues. CDR1 is SGHRS and CDR2 is YFSETQ in the germline V gene. V was pared by 4 bases and J by 3 bases, with 5 bases of the junction left unmatched. Here the CDR3 reads CASSQRGGLTDTQYF. The CDR3 DNA is TGCGCCAGCAGCCAGCGGGGGGGATTGACAGATACGCAGTATTTT.

This chain joins TRBV4-1 and TRBJ2-1; TRBD2 matches 9 bases. The junction had 5 bases not matched to a gene; V was cut back by 1 base and J by 4 bases. Germline V gene data show CDR1 as MGHRA and CDR2 as YSYEKL. The CDR3 totals 16 residues. Here the CDR3 reads CASSQGASGGYNEQFF. DNA for the CDR3: TGCGCCAGCAGCCAAGGGGCCAGCGGGGGGTACAATGAGCAGTTCTTC.

This clonotype was observed at least ten times. The chain recombines TRBV4-2 with TRBJ2-7; D is unresolved. This CDR3 comprises 11 residues. CDR1 is LGHNA and CDR2 is YNFKEQ in the germline V gene. V dropped 2 bases and J dropped 7 bases, with 6 bases sitting between them. CDR3 bases: TGTGCCAGCAGCCAACCGGTTGAGCAGTACGTC. As protein: CASSQPVEQYV.

The chain carries TRBV6-5 and TRBJ2-4, with D possibly TRBD1 on 5 matching bases. The CDR3 consists of 13 residues. The germline V gene encodes CDR1 MNHEY and CDR2 SVGAGI. Trimming shortened V by 2 bases and J by 3 bases, and 5 bases separated the two germline ends. The DNA for the CDR3 is TGTGCCAGCAGTTACAGGGGCAAAAACATTCAGTACTTC. It specifies CASSYRGKNIQYF.

On this clonotype: One end of the junction does not line up with germline, which may come from a read error. V is TRBV4-3 and J is TRBJ2-5, with D tentatively TRBD2 (6 bases). The CDR3 extends over 13 amino acids. Germline V gene sequence: CDR1 LGHNA, CDR2 YSLEER. CDR3 region: CDSSPGSGETQYF. The CDR3 nucleotides read TGCGACAGCAGCCCAGGCAGCGGGGAGACCCAGTACTTC.

This clonotype appeared a few times. The chain employs TRBV9 and TRBJ2-3; 8 bases fit TRBD2. The germline CDR1 and CDR2 sequences are SGDLS and YYNGEE. Trimming removed 8 bases from V and 10 bases from J; junction bases left unmatched: 15. CDR3 size: 14 residues. CDR3 in DNA: TGTGCCAGTGGGGAGCGGGGGAGAGAGATTCCGCAGTATTTT. Its protein is CASGERGREIPQYF. Full variable domain (rest looked up from reference TRBV9 and TRBJ2-3): DSGVTQTPKHLITATGQRVTLRCSPRSGDLSVYWYQQSLDQGLQFLIQYYNGEERAKGNILERFSAQQFPDLHSELNLSSLELGDSALYFCASGERGREIPQYFGPGTRLTVL.

This chain connects TRBV6-2 or TRBV6-3 to TRBJ1-6; D ambiguous. Trimming left V 8 bases short and J 0 bases short, with 5 bases between. This CDR3 spans 13 amino acids. Germline CDR1 and CDR2: MNHEY and SVGEGT. CDR3 in amino acids: CASGISYNSPLHF. For the CDR3, the DNA is TGTGCCAGCGGTATCTCCTATAATTCACCCCTCCACTTT.

This clonotype has more than one count but fewer than ten. This chain uses TRBV6-5 with TRBJ1-2; D is unclear. Trimming removed 6 bases at V and 2 bases at J, with 10 bases between. The CDR3 extends over 13 amino acids. Germline assignment: CDR1 MNHEY and CDR2 SVGAGI. The CDR3 DNA reads TGTGCCAGCAGGCCCGGGATAAACTATGGCTACACCTTC. It translates to CASRPGINYGYTF.

The chain is built from TRBV28 and TRBJ2-2; 8 nucleotides agree with TRBD1. Trimming took 6 bases from V and 7 from J; bases not matched to a gene: 7. The CDR3 totals 14 residues. Looked up from germline, CDR1 is MDHEN and CDR2 is SYDVKM. The chain's CDR3 is CASRNQGAGGELFF. DNA for the CDR3: TGTGCCAGCAGGAACCAGGGGGCAGGCGGGGAGCTGTTTTTT.

The CDR3 DNA follows: TGTGCCAGCAGCCAGAGGGCGGGACAGGGTAATACCGGGGAGCTGTTTTTT. Translated, it gives CASSQRAGQGNTGELFF. This chain links TRBV14 with TRBJ2-2; 9 bases agree with TRBD1. Germline assignment: CDR1 SGHDN and CDR2 FVKESK. Trimming at V came to 3 bases and at J to 5 bases, leaving 10 bases not matched to a gene. This CDR3 is 17 amino acids long.

The gene calls are TRBV12-3 or TRBV12-4 and TRBJ2-3, with 7 bases matching TRBD2. CDR3 length equals 15 residues. Trimming took 8 bases from V and 0 from J; bases not matched to a gene: 8. The CDR3 DNA reads TGTGCCAGCCTTCTTTGGGGGGGAAGCACAGATACGCAGTATTTT. It is translated as CASLLWGGSTDTQYF.

The chain joins TRBV12-3 or TRBV12-4 to TRBJ2-3; 7 nucleotides match TRBD1. V lost 1 base and J lost 2; bases outside the gene matches: 3. The CDR3 spans 15 residues. CDR3 residues: CASSLVGQATDTQYF. CDR3 in DNA: TGTGCCAGCAGTTTAGTAGGACAGGCCACAGATACGCAGTATTTT.

The gene calls are TRBV12-3 or TRBV12-4 and TRBJ1-1; D is undetermined. The length of the CDR3 is 12 residues. V lost 5 bases and J 5 bases, leaving 9 bases between the germline ends. The CDR3 spells CASSREVTEAFF. CDR3 nucleotide sequence: TGTGCCAGCAGTCGGGAGGTAACTGAAGCTTTCTTT.

This clonotype appeared a few times. The rearrangement uses TRBV10-3 and TRBJ1-2; D unresolved. V was pared by 6 bases and J by 8 bases, with 10 bases between. The germline V gene encodes CDR1 ENHRY and CDR2 SYGVKD. The CDR3 loop spans 11 amino acids. For the CDR3, the DNA is TGTGCCATCAGCCCCGGCTGGGGCTACACCTTC. Its translation: CAISPGWGYTF.

This clonotype was detected many times. V gene TRBV5-1 combines with J gene TRBJ1-6; 9 bases agree with TRBD1. This CDR3 region has 15 residues. Germline assignment: CDR1 SGHRS and CDR2 YFSETQ. V lost 4 bases, J lost 7 bases, and 6 bases stayed unmatched. In DNA, the CDR3 is TGCGCCAGCAGCCCCCGGACAGGGGTCAATTCACCCCTCCACTTT. Its translation: CASSPRTGVNSPLHF.

V usage is TRBV7-9 and J usage is TRBJ2-1, with D perhaps TRBD1 or TRBD2 (5 bases each). Trimming removed 3 bases from V and 8 bases from J, with 17 bases in between. Germline CDR1 is SEHNR and CDR2 is FQNEAQ (reference sequence). CDR3 size: 15 residues. The CDR3 protein is CASSFPDSGPDEQFF. CDR3 coding DNA: TGTGCCAGCAGCTTCCCGGACTCGGGGCCCGATGAGCAGTTCTTC.

The rearrangement links TRBV29-1 to TRBJ2-1, with 10 bases lining up with TRBD2. CDR3 length equals 16 residues. Germline V gene lookup returns CDR1 SQVTM and CDR2 ANQGSEA. J lost 0 bases, V lost 1 base, and 3 bases had no gene match. Written as DNA, the CDR3 is TGCAGCGTTGAAGCACTAGCGGGGAGCTCCTACAATGAGCAGTTCTTC. This sequence encodes CSVEALAGSSYNEQFF.

This clonotype occurred a few times. For the CDR3, the DNA is TGCGCCAGCAGCCACGGACGGAGTTACACTGAAGCTTTCTTT. Amino acid sequence: CASSHGRSYTEAFF. The J gene is TRBJ1-1, the V gene TRBV5-1; D remains unclear. This CDR3 region has 14 residues. Germline V gene data show CDR1 as SGHRS and CDR2 as YFSETQ. The V end was cut by 4 bases, the J end by 3 bases, with 13 bases between.